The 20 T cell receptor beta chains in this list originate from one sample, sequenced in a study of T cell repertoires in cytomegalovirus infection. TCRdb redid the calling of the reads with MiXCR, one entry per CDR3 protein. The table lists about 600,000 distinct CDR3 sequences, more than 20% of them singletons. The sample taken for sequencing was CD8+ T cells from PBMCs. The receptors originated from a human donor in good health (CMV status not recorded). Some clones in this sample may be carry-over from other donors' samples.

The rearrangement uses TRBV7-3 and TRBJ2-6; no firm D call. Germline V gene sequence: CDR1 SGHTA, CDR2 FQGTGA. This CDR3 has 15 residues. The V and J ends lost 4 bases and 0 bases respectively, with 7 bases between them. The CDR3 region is CASSSDGSGANVLTF. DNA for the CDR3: TGTGCCAGCAGCTCTGACGGCTCTGGGGCCAACGTCCTGACTTTC. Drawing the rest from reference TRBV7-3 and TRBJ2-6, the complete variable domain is GAGVSQTPSNKVTEKGKYVELRCDPISGHTALYWYRQSLGQGPEFLIYFQGTGAADDSGLPNDRFFAVRPEGSVSTLKIQRTERGDSAVYLCASSSDGSGANVLTFGAGSRLTVL.

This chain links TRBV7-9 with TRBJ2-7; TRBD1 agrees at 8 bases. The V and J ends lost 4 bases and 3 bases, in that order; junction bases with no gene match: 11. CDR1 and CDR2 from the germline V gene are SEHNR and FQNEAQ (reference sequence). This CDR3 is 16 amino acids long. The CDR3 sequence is CASSWTSGTGHYEQYF. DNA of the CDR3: TGTGCCAGCAGCTGGACCTCCGGGACAGGACACTACGAGCAGTACTTC.

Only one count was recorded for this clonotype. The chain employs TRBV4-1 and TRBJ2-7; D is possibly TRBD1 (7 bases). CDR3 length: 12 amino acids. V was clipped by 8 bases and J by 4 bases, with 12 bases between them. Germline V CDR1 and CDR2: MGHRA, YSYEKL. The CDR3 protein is CASQGGTYEQYF. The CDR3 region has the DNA TGCGCCAGCCAGGGGGGAACATACGAGCAGTACTTC.

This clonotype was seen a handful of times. The CDR3 region is CASSTRTTEAFF. The CDR3, as DNA: TGTGCCAGCAGCACCCGGACGACTGAAGCTTTCTTT. This chain connects TRBV6-6 to TRBJ1-1; D unresolved. Trimming took off 6 bases at V and 5 bases at J, with 10 bases between the two ends. The CDR3 contains 12 residues. Germline CDR1 and CDR2: MNHNY and SVGAGI (reference sequence).

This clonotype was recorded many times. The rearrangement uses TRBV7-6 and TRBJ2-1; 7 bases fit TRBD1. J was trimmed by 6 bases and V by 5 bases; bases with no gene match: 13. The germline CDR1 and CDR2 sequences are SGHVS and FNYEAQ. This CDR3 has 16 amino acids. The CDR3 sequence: CASSAPGTASANEQFF. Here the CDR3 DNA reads TGTGCCAGCAGCGCCCCCGGGACAGCCTCAGCCAATGAGCAGTTCTTC. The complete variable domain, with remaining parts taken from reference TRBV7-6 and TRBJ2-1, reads GAGVSQSPRYKVTKRGQDVALRCDPISGHVSLYWYRQALGQGPEFLTYFNYEAQQDKSGLPNDRFSAERPEGSISTLTIQRTEQRDSAMYRCASSAPGTASANEQFFGPGTRLTVL.

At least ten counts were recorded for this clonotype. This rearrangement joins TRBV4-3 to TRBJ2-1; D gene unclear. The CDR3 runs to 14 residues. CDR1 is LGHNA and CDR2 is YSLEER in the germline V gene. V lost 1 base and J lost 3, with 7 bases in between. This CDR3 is CASSQVGNYNEQFF. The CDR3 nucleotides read TGCGCCAGCAGCCAAGTCGGAAACTACAATGAGCAGTTCTTC.

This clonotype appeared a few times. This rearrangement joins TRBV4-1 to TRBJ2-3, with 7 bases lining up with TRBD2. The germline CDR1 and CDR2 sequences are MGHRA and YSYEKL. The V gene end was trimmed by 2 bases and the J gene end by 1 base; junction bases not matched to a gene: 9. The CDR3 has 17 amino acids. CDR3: CASSQPEGLTGTDTQYF. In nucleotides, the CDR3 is TGCGCCAGCAGCCAACCAGAGGGACTAACCGGCACAGATACGCAGTATTTT.

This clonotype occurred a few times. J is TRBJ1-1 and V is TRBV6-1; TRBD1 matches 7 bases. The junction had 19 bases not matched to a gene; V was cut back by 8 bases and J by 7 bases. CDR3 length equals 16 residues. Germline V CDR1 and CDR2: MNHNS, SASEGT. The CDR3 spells CASFGVGGRGRGEAFF. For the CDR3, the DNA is TGTGCCAGCTTCGGAGTGGGGGGCAGGGGGAGGGGTGAAGCTTTCTTT.

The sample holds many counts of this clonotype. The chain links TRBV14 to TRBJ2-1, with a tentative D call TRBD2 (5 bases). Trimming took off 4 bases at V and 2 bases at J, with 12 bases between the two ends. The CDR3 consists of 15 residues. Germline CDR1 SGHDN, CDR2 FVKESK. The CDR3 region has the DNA TGTGCCAGCAGCCCGAGGGTGGGGACCTACAATGAGCAGTTCTTC. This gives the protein CASSPRVGTYNEQFF. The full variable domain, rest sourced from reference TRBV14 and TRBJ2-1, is EAGVTQFPSHSVIEKGQTVTLRCDPISGHDNLYWYRRVMGKEIKFLLHFVKESKQDESGMPNNRFLAERTGGTYSTLKVQPAELEDSGVYFCASSPRVGTYNEQFFGPGTRLTVL.

CDR3 coding DNA: TGTGCCAGCGCCGCCCGACCCAGCGGGGCTTCAGATACGCAGTATTTT. This gives the protein CASAARPSGASDTQYF. This chain connects TRBV27 to TRBJ2-3; the match to TRBD2 covers 7 bases. Germline trimming cut 8 bases from V and 4 bases from J; bases unmatched to any gene: 15. This CDR3 is built from 16 residues. CDR1 and CDR2 (germline): MNHEY, SMNVEV (reference sequence).

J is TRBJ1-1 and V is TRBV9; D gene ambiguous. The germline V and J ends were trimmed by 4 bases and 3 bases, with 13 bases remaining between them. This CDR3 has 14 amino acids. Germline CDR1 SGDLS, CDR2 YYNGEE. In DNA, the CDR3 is TGTGCCAGCAGCATAGTCCCCTGGGACACTGAAGCTTTCTTT. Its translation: CASSIVPWDTEAFF.

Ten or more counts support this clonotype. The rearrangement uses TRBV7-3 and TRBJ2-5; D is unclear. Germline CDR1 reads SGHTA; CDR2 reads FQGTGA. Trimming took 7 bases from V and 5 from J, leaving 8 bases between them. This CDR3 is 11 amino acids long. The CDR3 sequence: CASNYKETQYF. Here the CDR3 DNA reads TGTGCCAGCAACTATAAGGAGACCCAGTACTTC.

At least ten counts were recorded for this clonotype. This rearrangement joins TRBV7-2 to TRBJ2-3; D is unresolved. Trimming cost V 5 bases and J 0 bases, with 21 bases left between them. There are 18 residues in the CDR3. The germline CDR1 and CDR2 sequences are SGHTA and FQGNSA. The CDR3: CASSPTRGGPISTDTQYF. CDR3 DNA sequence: TGTGCCAGCAGCCCGACTCGCGGTGGCCCGATAAGCACAGATACGCAGTATTTT.

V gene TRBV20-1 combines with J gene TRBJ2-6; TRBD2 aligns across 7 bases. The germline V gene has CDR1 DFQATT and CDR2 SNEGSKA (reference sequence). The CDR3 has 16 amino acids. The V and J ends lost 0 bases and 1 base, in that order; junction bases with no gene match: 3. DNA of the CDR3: TGCAGTGCTAGAGACCACGGGAGGTCTGGGGCCAACGTCCTGACTTTC. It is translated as CSARDHGRSGANVLTF.

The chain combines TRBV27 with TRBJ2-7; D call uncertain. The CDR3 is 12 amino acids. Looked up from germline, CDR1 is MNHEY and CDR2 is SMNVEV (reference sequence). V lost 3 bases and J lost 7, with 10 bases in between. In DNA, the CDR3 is TGTGCCAGCAGTTTCGGCCCTTGGGAGCAGTACTTC. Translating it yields CASSFGPWEQYF.

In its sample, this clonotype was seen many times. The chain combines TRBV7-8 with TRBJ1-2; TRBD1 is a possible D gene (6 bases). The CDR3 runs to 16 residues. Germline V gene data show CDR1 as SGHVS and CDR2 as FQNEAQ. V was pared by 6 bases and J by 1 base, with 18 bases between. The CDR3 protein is CASSPAPGAGNYGYTF. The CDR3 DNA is TGTGCCAGCAGTCCCGCCCCGGGGGCGGGTAACTATGGCTACACCTTC.

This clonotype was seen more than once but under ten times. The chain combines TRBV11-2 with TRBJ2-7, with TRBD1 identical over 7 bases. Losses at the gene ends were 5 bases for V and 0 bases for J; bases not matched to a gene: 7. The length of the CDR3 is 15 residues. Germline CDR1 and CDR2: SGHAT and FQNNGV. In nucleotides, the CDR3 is TGTGCCAGCAGCCCCGGACAGGAGAGCTCCTACGAGCAGTACTTC. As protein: CASSPGQESSYEQYF.

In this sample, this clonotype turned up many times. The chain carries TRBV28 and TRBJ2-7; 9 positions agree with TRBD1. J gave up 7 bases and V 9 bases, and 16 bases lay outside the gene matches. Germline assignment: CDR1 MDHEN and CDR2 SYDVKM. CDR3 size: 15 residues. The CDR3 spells CASLGVRGQGFEQYF. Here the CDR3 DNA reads TGTGCCAGTCTGGGGGTTAGGGGACAGGGTTTTGAGCAGTACTTC. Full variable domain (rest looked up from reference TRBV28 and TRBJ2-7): DVKVTQSSRYLVKRTGEKVFLECVQDMDHENMFWYRQDPGLGLRLIYFSYDVKMKEKGDIPEGYSVSREKKERFSLILESASTNQTSMYLCASLGVRGQGFEQYFGPGTRLTVT.

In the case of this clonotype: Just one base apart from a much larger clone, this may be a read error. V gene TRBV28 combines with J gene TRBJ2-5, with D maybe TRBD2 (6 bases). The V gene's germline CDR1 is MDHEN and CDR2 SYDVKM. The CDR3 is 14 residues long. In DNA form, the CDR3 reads TGTACCAGCAGTTTATGGGGGGAACAAGAGACCCAGTACTTC. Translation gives CTSSLWGEQETQYF.

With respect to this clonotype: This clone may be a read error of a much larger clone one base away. In DNA form, the CDR3 reads TGTGTCAGCAGCTTAGGAGAAGGGGGGATTCAGCCCCAGCATTTT. Amino acid sequence: CVSSLGEGGIQPQHF. The chain combines TRBV7-6 with TRBJ1-5, with D possibly matching TRBD1 (6 bases). There are 15 residues in the CDR3. Germline V gene lookup returns CDR1 SGHVS and CDR2 FNYEAQ. The variable domain in full, completed from reference TRBV7-6 and TRBJ1-5, reads GAGVSQSPRYKVTKRGQDVALRCDPISGHVSLYWYRQALGQGPEFLTYFNYEAQQDKSGLPNDRFSAERPEGSISTLTIQRTEQRDSAMYRCVSSLGEGGIQPQHFGDGTRLSIL.